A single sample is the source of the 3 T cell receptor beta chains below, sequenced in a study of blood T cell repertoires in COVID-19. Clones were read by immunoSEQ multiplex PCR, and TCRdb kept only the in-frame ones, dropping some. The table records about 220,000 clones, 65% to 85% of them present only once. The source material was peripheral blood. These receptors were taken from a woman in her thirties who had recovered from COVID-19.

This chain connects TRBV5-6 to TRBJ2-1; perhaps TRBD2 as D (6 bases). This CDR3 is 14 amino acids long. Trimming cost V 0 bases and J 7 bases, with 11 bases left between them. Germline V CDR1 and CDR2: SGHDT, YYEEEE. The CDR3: CASSLVPGRNEQFF. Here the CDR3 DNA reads TGTGCCAGCAGCTTGGTTCCAGGGAGGAATGAGCAGTTCTTC.

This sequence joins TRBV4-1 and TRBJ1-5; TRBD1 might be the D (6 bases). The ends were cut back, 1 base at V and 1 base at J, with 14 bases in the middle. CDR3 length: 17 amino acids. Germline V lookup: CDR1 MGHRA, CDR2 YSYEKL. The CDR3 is CASSQGLIQGSNQPQHF. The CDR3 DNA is TGCGCCAGCAGCCAAGGTCTTATACAGGGAAGCAATCAGCCCCAGCATTTT.

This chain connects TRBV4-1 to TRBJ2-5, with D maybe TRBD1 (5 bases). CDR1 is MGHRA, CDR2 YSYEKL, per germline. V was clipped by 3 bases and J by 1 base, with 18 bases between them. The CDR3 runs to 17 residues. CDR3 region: CASSHDPPQGLQETQYF. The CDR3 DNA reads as TGCGCCAGCAGCCACGATCCCCCGCAGGGCCTCCAAGAGACCCAGTACTTC.